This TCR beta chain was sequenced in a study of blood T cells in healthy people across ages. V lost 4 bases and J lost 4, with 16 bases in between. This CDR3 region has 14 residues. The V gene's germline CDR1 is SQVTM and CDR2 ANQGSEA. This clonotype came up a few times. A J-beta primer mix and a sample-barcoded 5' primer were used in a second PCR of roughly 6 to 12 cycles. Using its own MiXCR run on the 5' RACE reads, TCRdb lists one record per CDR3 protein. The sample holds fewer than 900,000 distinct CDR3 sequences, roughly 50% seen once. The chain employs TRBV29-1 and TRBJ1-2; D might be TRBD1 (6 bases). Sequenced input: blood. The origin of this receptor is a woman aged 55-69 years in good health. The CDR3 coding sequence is TGCAGCGTTGTCCCGGGGGGCGCAGGCTATGGCTACACCTTC. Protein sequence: CSVVPGGAGYGYTF.